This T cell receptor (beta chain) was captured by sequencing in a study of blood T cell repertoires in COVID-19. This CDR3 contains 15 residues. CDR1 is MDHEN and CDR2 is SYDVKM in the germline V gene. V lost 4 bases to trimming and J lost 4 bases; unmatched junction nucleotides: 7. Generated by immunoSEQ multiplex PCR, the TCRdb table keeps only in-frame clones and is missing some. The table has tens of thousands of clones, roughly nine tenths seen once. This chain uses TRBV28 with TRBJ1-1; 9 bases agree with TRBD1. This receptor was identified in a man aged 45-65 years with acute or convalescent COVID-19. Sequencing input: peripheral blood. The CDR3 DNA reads TGTGCCAGCAGTTGGCCGGGACAGGGAATCACTGAAGCTTTCTTT. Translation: CASSWPGQGITEAFF.